These 30 T cell receptor beta chains originate from one sample sequenced in a study of shared clonotypes between healthy human individuals. Some clones are missing from TCRdb's copy, which holds only in-frame ones; the method was immunoSEQ multiplex PCR. The table records about 1.1 million clones, approximately 80% of them present only once. The sample comprised memory CD4+ T cells from PBMCs. Subset defined: CD45RA-negative fraction. The receptor set was obtained from a man aged 18 to 30 in good health. Some clones in this sample may be carry-over from other donors' samples.

This clone showed up just a few times. The chain combines TRBV28 with TRBJ1-5; D gene unclear. The CDR3 is made up of 11 amino acids. Germline-derived CDR1 and CDR2 are MDHEN and SYDVKM. Trimming stripped 6 bases from V and 13 bases from J, with 13 bases between. In DNA, the CDR3 is TGTGCCAGCAGGGTAGGACCGGAACAGCATTTT. Residues: CASRVGPEQHF. Based on the CDR3 plus reference TRBV28 and TRBJ1-5, the full variable domain is DVKVTQSSRYLVKRTGEKVFLECVQDMDHENMFWYRQDPGLGLRLIYFSYDVKMKEKGDIPEGYSVSREKKERFSLILESASTNQTSMYLCASRVGPEQHFGDGTRLSIL.

About this clone: This specimen includes other DNA sequences encoding the same CDR3. The chain recombines TRBV7-2 with TRBJ1-2; no clear D. There are 13 residues in the CDR3. Trimming shortened V by 2 bases and J by 1 base, and 5 bases separated the two germline ends. The V gene's germline CDR1 is SGHTA and CDR2 FQGNSA. The CDR3 sequence: CASSLWGNYGYTF. The DNA of the CDR3 is TGTGCCAGCAGCTTATGGGGTAACTATGGCTACACCTTC. The variable domain in full, completed from reference TRBV7-2 and TRBJ1-2, reads GAGVSQSPSNKVTEKGKDVELRCDPISGHTALYWYRQSLGQGLEFLIYFQGNSAPDKSGLPSDRFSAERTGGSVSTLTIQRTQQEDSAVYLCASSLWGNYGYTFGSGTRLTVV.

The chain recombines TRBV28 with TRBJ1-2; tentatively, D is TRBD1 (5 bases). Germline CDR1 MDHEN, CDR2 SYDVKM. The ends were cut back, 11 bases at V and 5 bases at J, with 12 bases in the middle. CDR3 length: 11 amino acids. Here the CDR3 reads CASGRKYGYTF. CDR3 in DNA: TGTGCCTCGGGGCGCAAGTATGGCTACACCTTC.

The chain combines TRBV20-1 with TRBJ2-1; unclear D gene. Between the trimmed V and J ends, which lost 0 bases and 6 bases, there was a span of 3 bases. Germline values: CDR1 DFQATT, CDR2 SNEGSKA (reference sequence). This CDR3 is built from 11 residues. Here the CDR3 DNA reads TGCAGTGCTAGAGATAGCAATGAGCAGTTCTTC. The encoded protein is CSARDSNEQFF.

J is TRBJ1-1 and V is TRBV21-1; the D call of TRBD1 is as the table states it, not checked on the DNA. TRBV21-1 is tagged as a pseudogene. The CDR3 loop spans 15 amino acids. The CDR3 coding sequence is TGTGCCAGCAGCAAAGAAGCAGGGGCCCCGGTGGGGGCTTTCTTT. Protein product: CASSKEAGAPVGAFF.

V usage is TRBV11-2 and J usage is TRBJ2-7; perhaps TRBD2 as D (6 bases). Germline V gene sequence: CDR1 SGHAT, CDR2 FQNNGV. Between the trimmed V and J ends, which lost 4 bases and 1 base, there was a span of 20 bases. The CDR3 has 17 amino acids. CDR3 sequence: CASSYLSAGWGSYEQYF. The CDR3 DNA follows: TGTGCCAGCAGCTACCTATCTGCGGGGTGGGGGTCCTACGAGCAGTACTTC.

The gene calls are TRBV6-6 and TRBJ2-7; 8 nucleotides match TRBD2. Germline V gene sequence: CDR1 MNHNY, CDR2 SVGAGI (reference sequence). Trimming cost V 7 bases and J 7 bases; bases outside gene matches: 18. The CDR3 is 16 residues long. DNA of the CDR3: TGTGCCAGCACGCAGCCGGGGGGGCCCGGCGGGGATGAGCAGTACTTC. This encodes CASTQPGGPGGDEQYF.

A few counts support this clone. V usage is TRBV2 and J usage is TRBJ2-2, with D possibly TRBD1 on 5 matching bases. This CDR3 comprises 16 residues. Germline V lookup: CDR1 SNHLY, CDR2 FYNNEI. Trimming removed 2 bases at V and 0 bases at J, with 10 bases between. The CDR3 here is CASSEQGITNTGELFF. In DNA, the CDR3 is TGTGCCAGCAGTGAACAGGGAATTACGAACACCGGGGAGCTGTTTTTT.

The V and J genes are TRBV14 and TRBJ1-3, with TRBD1 as a possible D gene (5 bases). This CDR3 has 16 residues. Germline lookup yields CDR1 SGHDN and CDR2 FVKESK. The germline V and J ends were trimmed by 6 bases and 1 base, with 16 bases remaining between them. In DNA, the CDR3 is TGTGCCAGCAGTCCTAACAGGTTCTTATCTGGAAACACCATATATTTT. Translation: CASSPNRFLSGNTIYF.

The genes are TRBV4-3 and TRBJ2-7, with TRBD2 identical over 8 bases. The V gene end was trimmed by 1 base and the J gene end by 7 bases; junction bases not matched to a gene: 9. The germline gives CDR1 LGHNA, CDR2 YSLEER. The CDR3 runs 15 residues. The CDR3: CASSQGRGRSREQYF. CDR3 coding DNA: TGCGCCAGCAGCCAAGGGCGCGGGAGGTCGAGGGAGCAGTACTTC.

The chain uses TRBV5-4 and TRBJ1-2; TRBD1 matches 8 bases. Germline V gene lookup returns CDR1 SGHNT and CDR2 YYREEE (reference sequence). V was clipped by 0 bases and J by 8 bases; unmatched bases: 12. CDR3 length equals 16 residues. Here the CDR3 DNA reads TGTGCCAGCAGCTTGGCCTCGATTCAGGGGGCGGGAGGCTACACCTTC. Translated, it gives CASSLASIQGAGGYTF.

This clone was detected a few times. The chain employs TRBV5-8 and TRBJ2-5; 15 bases agree with TRBD2. V shed 3 bases and J 1 base; nucleotides not matched to a gene: 7. Per the germline V gene, CDR1 is SGHTS and CDR2 is YDEGEE. There are 18 residues in the CDR3. Here the CDR3 DNA reads TGTGCCAGCAGCTCAGGACTAGCGGGAGGGAGTGGCCAAGAGACCCAGTACTTC. Translated: CASSSGLAGGSGQETQYF.

V and J are TRBV7-2 and TRBJ2-1; possible D gene TRBD2, 6 bases. Germline-derived CDR1 and CDR2 are SGHTA and FQGNSA. V gave up 5 bases and J gave up 2 bases, with 13 bases separating them. The CDR3 is made up of 15 amino acids. In DNA, the CDR3 is TGTGCCAGCAGCCAGTCGCGCGGGACCTACAATGAGCAGTTCTTC. Protein product: CASSQSRGTYNEQFF. Together with reference TRBV7-2 and TRBJ2-1, the CDR3 gives the full variable domain: GAGVSQSPSNKVTEKGKDVELRCDPISGHTALYWYRQSLGQGLEFLIYFQGNSAPDKSGLPSDRFSAERTGGSVSTLTIQRTQQEDSAVYLCASSQSRGTYNEQFFGPGTRLTVL.

This clone was seen only once. The chain has TRBV6-6 and TRBJ1-2; D might be TRBD1 (6 bases). This CDR3 comprises 16 residues. Trimming removed 2 bases at V and 8 bases at J, with 21 bases between. From germline, CDR1 is MNHNY and CDR2 SVGAGI (reference sequence). The CDR3 protein is CASSYTGHGGAGGYTF. The CDR3 nucleotides are TGTGCCAGCAGTTACACCGGACACGGGGGCGCGGGAGGCTACACCTTC.

The chain links TRBV5-4 to TRBJ2-3; TRBD2 matches at 12 bases. The germline V gene encodes CDR1 SGHNT and CDR2 YYREEE (reference sequence). The CDR3 is made up of 15 amino acids. V lost 5 bases to trimming and J lost 3 bases; unmatched junction nucleotides: 4. The CDR3 sequence is CASRATSGRTDTQYF. DNA of the CDR3: TGTGCCAGCAGGGCGACTAGCGGGAGAACAGATACGCAGTATTTT.

CDR3 bases: TGTGCCAGTAAGGACAGGGGCCGGGTCGGCAATCAGCCCCAGCATTTT. Amino acid sequence: CASKDRGRVGNQPQHF. The rearrangement uses TRBV19 and TRBJ1-5; 9 bases agree with TRBD1. J gave up 2 bases and V 7 bases, and 9 bases lay outside the gene matches. CDR1 and CDR2 (germline): LNHDA, SQIVND (reference sequence). The CDR3 is 16 amino acids.

The rearrangement uses TRBV7-2 and TRBJ2-7, with 7 bases identical to TRBD1. The CDR3 loop spans 15 amino acids. The ends lost 7 bases at V and 2 bases at J; junction bases unmatched: 11. The germline V gene encodes CDR1 SGHTA and CDR2 FQGNSA. The CDR3 coding sequence is TGTGCCAGCACCTCCCCCGGGACAGCCACCTACGAGCAGTACTTC. This sequence encodes CASTSPGTATYEQYF.

J is TRBJ2-7 and V is TRBV10-3; the match to TRBD1 covers 9 bases. Germline values: CDR1 ENHRY, CDR2 SYGVKD. Losses at the gene ends were 2 bases for V and 7 bases for J; bases not matched to a gene: 12. The CDR3 is 16 amino acids. As DNA, the CDR3 is TGTGCCATCAGTGAGCGAGGGACAGGGAAATTGGGGGAGCAGTACTTC. The encoded protein is CAISERGTGKLGEQYF.

This clone was detected ten times or more. V gene TRBV2 combines with J gene TRBJ1-1; D remains ambiguous. CDR1 is SNHLY and CDR2 is FYNNEI in the germline V gene. The V end lost 7 bases, the J end lost 5 bases, and 11 bases lay between the germline ends. The CDR3 extends over 12 amino acids. The CDR3 DNA is TGTGCCAGCACCCAAGAGGGTACTGAAGCTTTCTTT. It yields the protein CASTQEGTEAFF.

This chain uses TRBV7-9 with TRBJ2-5, with D possibly TRBD1 on 5 matching bases. V lost 6 bases and J lost 5, with 16 bases in between. The CDR3 runs to 14 residues. Germline V CDR1 and CDR2: SEHNR, FQNEAQ (reference sequence). CDR3 amino acids: CASRGTGAWETQYF. CDR3 bases: TGTGCCAGCAGAGGTACAGGTGCGTGGGAGACCCAGTACTTC. Combining the CDR3 with reference TRBV7-9 and TRBJ2-5 gives the whole variable domain DTGVSQNPRHKITKRGQNVTFRCDPISEHNRLYWYRQTLGQGPEFLTYFQNEAQLEKSRLLSDRFSAERPKGSFSTLEIQRTEQGDSAMYLCASRGTGAWETQYFGPGTRLLVL.

A word on this clone: A single base separates this from a much larger clone, so it may be a read error. The rearrangement joins TRBV6-6 to TRBJ1-2; D perhaps matches TRBD1 (6 bases). The CDR3 extends over 14 amino acids. Germline values: CDR1 MNHNY, CDR2 SVGAGI (reference sequence). Trimming shortened V by 5 bases and J by 0 bases, and 10 bases separated the two germline ends. CDR3 nucleotides: TGTGCCAGCAGTCCCGGGACATCTAACTATGGCTACACCTTC. Protein sequence: CASSPGTSNYGYTF.

V and J are TRBV4-3 and TRBJ2-2, with 7 bases that match TRBD2. CDR1 LGHNA and CDR2 YSLEER come from the germline V gene. V was clipped by 1 base and J by 0 bases; unmatched bases: 2. This CDR3 comprises 16 residues. The chain's CDR3 is CASSQGDYSNTGELFF. CDR3 bases: TGCGCCAGCAGCCAAGGGGACTACTCGAACACCGGGGAGCTGTTTTTT.

The rearrangement joins TRBV5-4 to TRBJ1-2, with 7 bases matching TRBD1. Germline lookup yields CDR1 SGHNT and CDR2 YYREEE (reference sequence). With 0 bases clipped from V and 4 bases from J, the junction kept 3 bases outside the gene matches. The CDR3 sequence is 14 residues long. CDR3 bases: TGTGCCAGCAGCTTGGTCCGGGACAGCTATGGCTACACCTTC. It is translated as CASSLVRDSYGYTF.

V gene TRBV6-6 combines with J gene TRBJ2-7; TRBD1 agrees at 8 bases. The CDR3 length is 14 residues. V shed 6 bases and J 2 bases; nucleotides not matched to a gene: 6. Germline CDR1 MNHNY, CDR2 SVGAGI (reference sequence). Here the CDR3 DNA reads TGTGCCAGCAGGGCCGGACAGGGTCCCTACGAGCAGTACTTC. It yields the protein CASRAGQGPYEQYF.

Only one count was recorded for this clone. V gene TRBV5-1 combines with J gene TRBJ1-4, with TRBD1 matching 9 bases. V lost 2 bases, J lost 8 bases, and 7 bases stayed unmatched. CDR3 length: 15 amino acids. Germline CDR1 and CDR2: SGHRS and YFSETQ. CDR3 in DNA: TGCGCCAGCAGCTTTACAGGGGGCGAGCTGGAAAAACTGTTTTTT. This encodes CASSFTGGELEKLFF. The full variable domain, with the rest looked up from reference TRBV5-1 and TRBJ1-4, is KAGVTQTPRYLIKTRGQQVTLSCSPISGHRSVSWYQQTPGQGLQFLFEYFSETQRNKGNFPGRFSGRQFSNSRSEMNVSTLELGDSALYLCASSFTGGELEKLFFGSGTQLSVL.

The chain couples TRBV5-6 to TRBJ1-2; no clear D. Germline CDR1 is SGHDT and CDR2 is YYEEEE. Between the trimmed V and J ends, which lost 0 bases and 3 bases, there was a span of 12 bases. This CDR3 comprises 15 residues. Here the CDR3 DNA reads TGTGCCAGCAGCTTGGCACGGCAGCCGGACTATGGCTACACCTTC. Its protein product is CASSLARQPDYGYTF. Looking up the rest from reference TRBV5-6 and TRBJ1-2 gives the full variable domain: DAGVTQSPTHLIKTRGQQVTLRCSPKSGHDTVSWYQQALGQGPQFIFQYYEEEERQRGNFPDRFSGHQFPNYSSELNVNALLLGDSALYLCASSLARQPDYGYTFGSGTRLTVV.

The CDR3 is CASSEGGPSVYEQYF. The DNA for the CDR3 is TGTGCCAGCAGTGAAGGGGGGCCTAGCGTCTACGAGCAGTACTTC. The rearrangement uses TRBV6-1 and TRBJ2-7; D is tentatively TRBD1 or TRBD2 (6 bases each). This CDR3 contains 15 residues. Per the germline V gene, CDR1 is MNHNS and CDR2 is SASEGT. V lost 1 base and J lost 3, with 13 bases in between.

In DNA, the CDR3 is TGTGCCAGCAGCTTGGGGCTGGGTTTTTCCGTGACCCAAAACATTCAGTACTTC. It codes for CASSLGLGFSVTQNIQYF. This rearrangement joins TRBV7-9 to TRBJ2-4; TRBD1 might be the D (5 bases). The V gene lost 3 bases and the J gene lost 5 bases, with 23 bases spanning the gap. CDR3 size: 18 residues. Germline CDR1 and CDR2: SEHNR and FQNEAQ (reference sequence).

This rearrangement joins TRBV9 to TRBJ2-3; D gene ambiguous. V dropped 2 bases and J dropped 3 bases, with 13 bases sitting between them. CDR3 length equals 15 residues. Germline V gene sequence: CDR1 SGDLS, CDR2 YYNGEE. The CDR3 loop is CASSVLADPTDTQYF. CDR3 bases: TGTGCCAGCAGCGTCTTGGCGGACCCAACAGATACGCAGTATTTT. Drawing the rest from reference TRBV9 and TRBJ2-3, the complete variable domain is DSGVTQTPKHLITATGQRVTLRCSPRSGDLSVYWYQQSLDQGLQFLIQYYNGEERAKGNILERFSAQQFPDLHSELNLSSLELGDSALYFCASSVLADPTDTQYFGPGTRLTVL.

The gene calls are TRBV4-1 and TRBJ2-5, with D possibly TRBD2 on 5 matching bases. Germline CDR1 MGHRA, CDR2 YSYEKL. The V end lost 0 bases, the J end lost 0 bases, and 8 bases lay between the germline ends. The CDR3 has 15 amino acids. Here the CDR3 reads CASSQDYGDQETQYF. The CDR3 nucleotides read TGCGCCAGCAGCCAAGATTACGGGGACCAAGAGACCCAGTACTTC.